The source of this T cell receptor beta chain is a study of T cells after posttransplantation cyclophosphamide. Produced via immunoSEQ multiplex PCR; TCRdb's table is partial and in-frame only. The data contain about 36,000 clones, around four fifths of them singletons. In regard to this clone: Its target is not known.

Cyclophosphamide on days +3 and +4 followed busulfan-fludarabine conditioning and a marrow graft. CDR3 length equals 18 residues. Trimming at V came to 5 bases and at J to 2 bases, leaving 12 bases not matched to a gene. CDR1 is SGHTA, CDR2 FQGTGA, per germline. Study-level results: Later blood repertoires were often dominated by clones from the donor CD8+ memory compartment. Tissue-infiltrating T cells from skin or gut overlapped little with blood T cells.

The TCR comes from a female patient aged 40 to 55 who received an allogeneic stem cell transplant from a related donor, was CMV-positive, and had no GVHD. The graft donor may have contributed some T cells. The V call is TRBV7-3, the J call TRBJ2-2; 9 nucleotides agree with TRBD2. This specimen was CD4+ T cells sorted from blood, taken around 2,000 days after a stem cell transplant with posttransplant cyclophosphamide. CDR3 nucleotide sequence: TGTGCCAGCAGCCCGCTCCCTCTAGCGGGGCTTAACACCGGGGAGCTGTTTTTT. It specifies CASSPLPLAGLNTGELFF.